These T cell receptor beta chains were read from a single sample in a study of T cell changes during pregnancy in multiple sclerosis. TCRdb's table, derived via immunoSEQ multiplex PCR, lists solely in-frame clones and lacks some. The data show tens of thousands of clones, 80% to 90% seen once. The sample was peripheral blood, taken before pregnancy. The receptors come from a female donor with multiple sclerosis, enrolled in a pregnancy study. Each CDR3 is given with its conserved first and last residue. A D gene is named only where the DNA matches it firmly. Clone size is given for some rows only: seen once, a few or many times, or a class if the clone is expanded.

size | J | D | V | DNA | CDR3
. | TRBJ2-7 | . | TRBV27 | TGTGCCAGCAGTTTCGGCCAGGGTTTGTACTTC | CASSFGQGLYF
. | TRBJ2-1 | . | TRBV27 | TGTGCCAGCAGTTTCGGGAGCTACAATGAGCAGTTCTTC | CASSFGSYNEQFF
. | TRBJ2-1 | TRBD2 | TRBV4-2 | TGTGCCAGCAAGCGGGAGGACGGCAATGAGCAGTTCTTC | CASKREDGNEQFF
. | TRBJ2-7 | TRBD2 | TRBV11-2 | TGTGCCAGCAGCAGCCCTAGCGGAACTTACGAGCAGTACTTC | CASSSPSGTYEQYF
. | TRBJ2-5 | . | TRBV5-8 | TGTGCCAGCAGTCCCGGATTCGGGAATCAAGAGACCCAGTACTTC | CASSPGFGNQETQYF
. | TRBJ2-7 | TRBD2 | TRBV30 | TGTGCCTGGAGCTGGACTAGCGGGAATAGCGAGCAGTACTTC | CAWSWTSGNSEQYF
. | TRBJ1-2 | TRBD1 | TRBV5-1 | TGCGCCAGCAGCTTGGGGCAGTCTTGGAGCCGGGACAGGGGGCCGGACTATGGCTACACCTTC | CASSLGQSWSRDRGPDYGYTF
. | TRBJ2-7 | . | TRBV5-5 | TGTGCCAGCAGTGGAGGGACAGTGCCATACGAGCAGTACTTC | CASSGGTVPYEQYF
. | TRBJ2-2 | TRBD2 | TRBV10-1 | TGCGCCAGCAGTGAAGCGAAACTAGCGGCCGGGGAGCTGTTTTTT | CASSEAKLAAGELFF
. | TRBJ1-3 | . | TRBV6-5 | TGTGCCAGCAGTTACGACAGCCGAGGAAACACCATATATTTT | CASSYDSRGNTIYF
once | TRBJ2-1 | TRBD2 | TRBV9 | TGTGCCAGCAGCGCCCTGACTAGCTATTCCTCCTACAATGAGCAGTTCTTC | CASSALTSYSSYNEQFF
. | TRBJ1-2 | . | TRBV18 | TGTGCCAGCTCTCAAGACAGTTTCTATGGCTACACCTTC | CASSQDSFYGYTF
. | TRBJ1-2 | TRBD1 | TRBV7-9 | TGTGCCAGCAGCTTAGCTCGGGACAGCAACTATGGCTACACCTTC | CASSLARDSNYGYTF
. | TRBJ1-1 | . | TRBV29-1 | TGCAGCGTTGAAGAGGGGGCGAACACTGAAGCTTTCTTT | CSVEEGANTEAFF
. | TRBJ2-5 | . | TRBV5-4 | TGTGCCAGCAGCGCAGGGAACTCCCAAGAGACCCAGTACTTC | CASSAGNSQETQYF
. | TRBJ2-7 | TRBD2 | TRBV4-2 | TGTGCCAGCAGCCAAGCTAGCGGAACCTATTACGAGCAGTACTTC | CASSQASGTYYEQYF